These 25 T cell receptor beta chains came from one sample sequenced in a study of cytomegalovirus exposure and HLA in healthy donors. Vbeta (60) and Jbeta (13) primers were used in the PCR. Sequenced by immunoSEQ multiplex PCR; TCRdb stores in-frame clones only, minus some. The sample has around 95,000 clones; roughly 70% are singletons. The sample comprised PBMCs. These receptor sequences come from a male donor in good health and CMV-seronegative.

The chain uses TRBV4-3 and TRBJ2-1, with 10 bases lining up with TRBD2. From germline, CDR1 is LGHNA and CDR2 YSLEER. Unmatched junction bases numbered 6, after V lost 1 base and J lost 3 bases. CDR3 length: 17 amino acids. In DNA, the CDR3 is TGCGCCAGCAGCCAAGTGCTAGCGGGAGACGTCTACAATGAGCAGTTCTTC. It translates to CASSQVLAGDVYNEQFF.

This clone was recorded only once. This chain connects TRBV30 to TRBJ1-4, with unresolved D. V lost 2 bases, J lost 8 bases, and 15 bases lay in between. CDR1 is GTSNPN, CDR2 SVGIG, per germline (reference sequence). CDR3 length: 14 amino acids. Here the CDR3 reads CAWSPQLETEKLFF. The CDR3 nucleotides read TGTGCCTGGAGTCCCCAGCTAGAAACCGAAAAACTGTTTTTT.

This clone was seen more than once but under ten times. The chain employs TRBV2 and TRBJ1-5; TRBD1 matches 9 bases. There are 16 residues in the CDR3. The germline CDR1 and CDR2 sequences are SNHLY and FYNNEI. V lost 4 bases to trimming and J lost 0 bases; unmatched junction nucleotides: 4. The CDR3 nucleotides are TGTGCCAGCAGTGGCAGGACAGGGGATAGCAATCAGCCCCAGCATTTT. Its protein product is CASSGRTGDSNQPQHF.

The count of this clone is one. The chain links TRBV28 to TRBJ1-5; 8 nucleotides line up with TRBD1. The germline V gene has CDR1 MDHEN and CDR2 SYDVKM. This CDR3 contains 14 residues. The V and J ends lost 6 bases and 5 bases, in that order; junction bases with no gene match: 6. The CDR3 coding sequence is TGTGCCAGCAGCCCCACAGGGGGGCATCAGCCCCAGCATTTT. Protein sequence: CASSPTGGHQPQHF.

CDR3 in amino acids: CASSTGSNQPQHF. The CDR3 DNA reads as TGTGCCAGTAGTACGGGGAGCAATCAGCCCCAGCATTTT. The chain couples TRBV19 to TRBJ1-5, with D unresolved. Germline-derived CDR1 and CDR2 are LNHDA and SQIVND (reference sequence). CDR3 length: 13 residues. V was pared by 4 bases and J by 1 base, with 5 bases between.

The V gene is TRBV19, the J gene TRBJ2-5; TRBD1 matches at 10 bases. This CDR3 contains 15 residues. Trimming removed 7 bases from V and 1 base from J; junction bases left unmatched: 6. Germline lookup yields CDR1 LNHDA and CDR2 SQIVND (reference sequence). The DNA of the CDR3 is TGTGCCAGTAAACCCGGGACAGGGGCCCAAGAGACCCAGTACTTC. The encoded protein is CASKPGTGAQETQYF. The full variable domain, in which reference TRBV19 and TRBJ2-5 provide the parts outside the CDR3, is DGGITQSPKYLFRKEGQNVTLSCEQNLNHDAMYWYRQDPGQGLRLIYYSQIVNDFQKGDIAEGYSVSREKKESFPLTVTSAQKNPTAFYLCASKPGTGAQETQYFGPGTRLLVL.

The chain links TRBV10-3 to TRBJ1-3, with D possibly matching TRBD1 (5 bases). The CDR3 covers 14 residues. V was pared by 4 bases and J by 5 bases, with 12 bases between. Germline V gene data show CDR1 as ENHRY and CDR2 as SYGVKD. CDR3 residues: CAISAQGIRNTIYF. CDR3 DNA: TGTGCCATCAGTGCCCAGGGAATAAGAAACACCATATATTTT.

CDR3 amino acids: CASNPIKGAGELFF. The CDR3 bases are TGTGCCAGCAATCCTATCAAGGGAGCCGGGGAGCTGTTTTTT. This chain connects TRBV27 to TRBJ2-2; D perhaps matches TRBD2 (5 bases). Germline assignment: CDR1 MNHEY and CDR2 SMNVEV (reference sequence). The V end lost 7 bases, the J end lost 6 bases, and 15 bases lay between the germline ends. The CDR3 contains 14 residues.

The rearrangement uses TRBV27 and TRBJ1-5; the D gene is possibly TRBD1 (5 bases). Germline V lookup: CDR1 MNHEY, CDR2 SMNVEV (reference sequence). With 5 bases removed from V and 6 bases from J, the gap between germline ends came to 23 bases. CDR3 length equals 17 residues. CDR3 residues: CASSPLGTPGGGQPQHF. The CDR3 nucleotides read TGTGCCAGCAGTCCGCTAGGGACTCCCGGAGGTGGTCAGCCCCAGCATTTT.

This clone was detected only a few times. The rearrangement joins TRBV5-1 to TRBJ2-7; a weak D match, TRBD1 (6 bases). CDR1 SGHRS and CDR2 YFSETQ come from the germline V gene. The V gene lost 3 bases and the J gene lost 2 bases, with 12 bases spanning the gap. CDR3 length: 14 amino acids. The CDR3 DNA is TGCGCCAGCAGCTACGACAGGTGGGCCTACGAGCAGTACTTC. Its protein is CASSYDRWAYEQYF.

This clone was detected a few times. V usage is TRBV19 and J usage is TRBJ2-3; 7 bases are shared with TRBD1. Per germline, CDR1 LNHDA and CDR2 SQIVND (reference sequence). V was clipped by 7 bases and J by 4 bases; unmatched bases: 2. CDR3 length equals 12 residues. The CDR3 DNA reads TGTGCCAGTAACAGGGGCGCAGATACGCAGTATTTT. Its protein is CASNRGADTQYF. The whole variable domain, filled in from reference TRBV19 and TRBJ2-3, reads DGGITQSPKYLFRKEGQNVTLSCEQNLNHDAMYWYRQDPGQGLRLIYYSQIVNDFQKGDIAEGYSVSREKKESFPLTVTSAQKNPTAFYLCASNRGADTQYFGPGTRLTVL.

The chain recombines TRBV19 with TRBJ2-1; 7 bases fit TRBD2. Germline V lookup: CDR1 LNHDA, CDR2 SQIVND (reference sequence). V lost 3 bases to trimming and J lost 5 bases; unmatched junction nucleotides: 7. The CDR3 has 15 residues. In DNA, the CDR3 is TGTGCCAGTAGTATTGCGGGAGTTTGGGACAATGAGCAGTTCTTC. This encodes CASSIAGVWDNEQFF.

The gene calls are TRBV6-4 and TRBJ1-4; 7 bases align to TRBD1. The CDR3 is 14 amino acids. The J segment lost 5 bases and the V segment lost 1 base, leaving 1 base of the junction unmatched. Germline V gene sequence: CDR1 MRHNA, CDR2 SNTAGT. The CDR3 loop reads CASSDWGQNEKLFF. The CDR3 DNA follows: TGTGCCAGCAGTGACTGGGGACAGAATGAAAAACTGTTTTTT.

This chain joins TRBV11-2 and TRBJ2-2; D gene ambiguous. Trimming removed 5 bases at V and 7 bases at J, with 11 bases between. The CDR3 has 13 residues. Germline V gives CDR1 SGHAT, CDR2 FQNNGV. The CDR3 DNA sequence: TGTGCCAGCAGCCCCTCTCTCGGCGGGGAGCTGTTTTTT. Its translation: CASSPSLGGELFF.

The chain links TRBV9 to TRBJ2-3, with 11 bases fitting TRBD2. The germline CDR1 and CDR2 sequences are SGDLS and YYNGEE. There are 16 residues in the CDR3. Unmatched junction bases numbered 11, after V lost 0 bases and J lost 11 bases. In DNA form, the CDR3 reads TGTGCCAGCAGCGTAGACGATAGCGGGAGGGAGATAGGGCAGTATTTT. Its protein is CASSVDDSGREIGQYF.

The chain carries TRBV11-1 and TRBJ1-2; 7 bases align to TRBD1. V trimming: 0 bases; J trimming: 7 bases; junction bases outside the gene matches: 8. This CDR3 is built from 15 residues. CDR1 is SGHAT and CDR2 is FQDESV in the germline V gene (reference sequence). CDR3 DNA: TGTGCCAGCAGCTTAGCGCGAACAGGGGAGCGTGGCTACACCTTC. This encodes CASSLARTGERGYTF.

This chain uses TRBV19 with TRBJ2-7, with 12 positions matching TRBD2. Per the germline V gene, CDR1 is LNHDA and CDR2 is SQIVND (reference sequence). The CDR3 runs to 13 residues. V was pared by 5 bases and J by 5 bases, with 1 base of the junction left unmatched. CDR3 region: CASSASGRDEQYF. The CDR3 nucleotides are TGTGCCAGTAGTGCTAGCGGGAGGGACGAGCAGTACTTC.

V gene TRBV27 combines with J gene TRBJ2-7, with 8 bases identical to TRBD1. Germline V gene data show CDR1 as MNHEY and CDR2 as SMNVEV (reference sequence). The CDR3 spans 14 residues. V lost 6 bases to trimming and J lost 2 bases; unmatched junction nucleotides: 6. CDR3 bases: TGTGCCAGCAGATTGGACAGGGTGGCCTACGAGCAGTACTTC. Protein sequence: CASRLDRVAYEQYF.

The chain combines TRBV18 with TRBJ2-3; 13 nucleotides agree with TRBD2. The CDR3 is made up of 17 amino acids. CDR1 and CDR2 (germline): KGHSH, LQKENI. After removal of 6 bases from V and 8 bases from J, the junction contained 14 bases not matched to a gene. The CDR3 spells CASSSRLAGGPRPTQYF. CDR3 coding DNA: TGTGCCAGCTCCTCAAGACTAGCGGGAGGCCCCCGCCCTACGCAGTATTTT.

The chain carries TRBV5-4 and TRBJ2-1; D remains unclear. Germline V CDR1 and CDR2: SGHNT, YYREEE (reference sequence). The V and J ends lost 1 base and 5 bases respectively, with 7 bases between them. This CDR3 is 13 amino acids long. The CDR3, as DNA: TGTGCCAGCAGCTTGTCCTATAACAATGAGCAGTTCTTC. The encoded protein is CASSLSYNNEQFF.

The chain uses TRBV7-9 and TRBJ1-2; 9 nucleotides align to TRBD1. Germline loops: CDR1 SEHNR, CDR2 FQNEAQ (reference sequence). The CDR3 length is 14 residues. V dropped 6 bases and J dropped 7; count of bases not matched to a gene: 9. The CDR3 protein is CASSPQTGGFGYTF. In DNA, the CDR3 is TGTGCCAGCAGTCCCCAGACAGGGGGTTTTGGCTACACCTTC. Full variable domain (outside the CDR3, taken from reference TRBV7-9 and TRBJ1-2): DTGVSQNPRHKITKRGQNVTFRCDPISEHNRLYWYRQTLGQGPEFLTYFQNEAQLEKSRLLSDRFSAERPKGSFSTLEIQRTEQGDSAMYLCASSPQTGGFGYTFGSGTRLTVV.

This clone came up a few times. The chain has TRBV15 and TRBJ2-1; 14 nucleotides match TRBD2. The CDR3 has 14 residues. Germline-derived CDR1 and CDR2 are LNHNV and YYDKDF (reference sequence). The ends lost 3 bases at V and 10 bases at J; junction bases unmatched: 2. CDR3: CATSSRTSGREQFF. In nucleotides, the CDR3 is TGTGCCACCAGCAGTCGGACTAGCGGGAGGGAGCAGTTCTTC.

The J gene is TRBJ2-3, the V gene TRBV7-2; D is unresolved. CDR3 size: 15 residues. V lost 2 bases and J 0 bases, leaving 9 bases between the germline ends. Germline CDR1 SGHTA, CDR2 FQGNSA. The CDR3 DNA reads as TGTGCCAGCAGCTTAAACGGAGCTAGCACAGATACGCAGTATTTT. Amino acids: CASSLNGASTDTQYF.

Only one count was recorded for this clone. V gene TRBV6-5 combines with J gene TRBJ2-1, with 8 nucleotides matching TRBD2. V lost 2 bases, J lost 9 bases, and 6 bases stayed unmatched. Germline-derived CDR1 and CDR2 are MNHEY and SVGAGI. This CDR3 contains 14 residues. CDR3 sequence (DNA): TGTGCCAGCAGTTACGGACTAGCTAGCGGTGAGCAGTTCTTC. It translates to CASSYGLASGEQFF.

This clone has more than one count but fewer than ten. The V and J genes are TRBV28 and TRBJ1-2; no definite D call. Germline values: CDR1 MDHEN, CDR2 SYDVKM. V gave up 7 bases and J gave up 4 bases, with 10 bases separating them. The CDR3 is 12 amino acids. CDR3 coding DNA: TGTGCCAGCATTGCAGGCACCTATGGCTACACCTTC. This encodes CASIAGTYGYTF.